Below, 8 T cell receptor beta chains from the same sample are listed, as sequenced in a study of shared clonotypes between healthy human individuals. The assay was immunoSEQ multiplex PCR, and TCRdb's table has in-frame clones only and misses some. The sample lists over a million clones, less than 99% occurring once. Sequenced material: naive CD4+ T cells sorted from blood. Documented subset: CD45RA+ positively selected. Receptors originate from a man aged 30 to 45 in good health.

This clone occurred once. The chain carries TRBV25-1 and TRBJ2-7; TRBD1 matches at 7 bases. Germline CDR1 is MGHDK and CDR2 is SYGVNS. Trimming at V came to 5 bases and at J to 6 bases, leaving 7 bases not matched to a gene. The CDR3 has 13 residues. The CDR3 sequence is CASSSTGVFEQYF. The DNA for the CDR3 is TGTGCCAGCAGTTCAACAGGGGTGTTCGAGCAGTACTTC.

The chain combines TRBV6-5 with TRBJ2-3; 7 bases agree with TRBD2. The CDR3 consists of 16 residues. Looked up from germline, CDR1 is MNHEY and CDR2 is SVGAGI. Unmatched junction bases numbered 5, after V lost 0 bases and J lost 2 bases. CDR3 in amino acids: CASSYSWRGNTDTQYF. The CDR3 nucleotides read TGTGCCAGCAGTTACTCTTGGCGGGGGAACACAGATACGCAGTATTTT.

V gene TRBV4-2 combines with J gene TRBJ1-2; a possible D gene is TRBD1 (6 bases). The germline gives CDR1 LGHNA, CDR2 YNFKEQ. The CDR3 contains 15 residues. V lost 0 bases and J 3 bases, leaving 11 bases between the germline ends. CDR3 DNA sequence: TGTGCCAGCAGCCAAGATAGACAGGCCGACTATGGCTACACCTTC. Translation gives CASSQDRQADYGYTF.

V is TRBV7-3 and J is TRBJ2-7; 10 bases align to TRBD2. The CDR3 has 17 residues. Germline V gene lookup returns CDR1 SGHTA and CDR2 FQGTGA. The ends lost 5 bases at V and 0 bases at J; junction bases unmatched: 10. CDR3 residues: CASSPQGLAPFSYEQYF. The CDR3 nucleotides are TGTGCCAGCAGCCCCCAGGGACTAGCGCCTTTCTCCTACGAGCAGTACTTC.

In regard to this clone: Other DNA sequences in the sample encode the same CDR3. The CDR3 loop is CASSLDRAVTEAFF. CDR3 DNA sequence: TGTGCCAGCAGCTTGGACAGGGCTGTCACTGAAGCTTTCTTT. This chain joins TRBV5-5 and TRBJ1-1; the D gene is possibly TRBD1 (6 bases). The germline V and J ends were trimmed by 0 bases and 4 bases, with 10 bases remaining between them. CDR1 and CDR2 from the germline V gene are SGHKS and YYEKEE (reference sequence). CDR3 length: 14 residues.

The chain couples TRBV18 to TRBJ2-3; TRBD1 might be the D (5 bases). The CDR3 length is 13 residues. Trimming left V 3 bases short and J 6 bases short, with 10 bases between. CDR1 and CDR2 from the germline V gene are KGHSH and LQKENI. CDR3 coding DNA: TGTGCCAGCTCACCGGGGCAGAGCGATACGCAGTATTTT. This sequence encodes CASSPGQSDTQYF.

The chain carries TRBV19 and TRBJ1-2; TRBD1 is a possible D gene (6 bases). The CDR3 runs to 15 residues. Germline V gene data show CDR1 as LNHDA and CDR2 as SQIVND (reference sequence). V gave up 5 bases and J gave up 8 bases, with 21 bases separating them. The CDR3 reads CASSRGRGEPGGYTF. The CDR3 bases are TGTGCCAGTAGTCGGGGCAGGGGAGAGCCGGGAGGCTACACCTTC.

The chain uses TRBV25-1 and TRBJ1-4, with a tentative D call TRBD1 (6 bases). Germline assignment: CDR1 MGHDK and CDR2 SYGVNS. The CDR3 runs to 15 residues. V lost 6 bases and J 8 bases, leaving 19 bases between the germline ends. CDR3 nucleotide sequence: TGTGCCAGCAGGAAGGGGCGACAGGTGGGCGAAAAACTGTTTTTT. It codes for CASRKGRQVGEKLFF.